The entry that follows covers one TCR beta chain sequence. This record belongs to a study of blood T cell repertoires in COVID-19. Study in general: T cells, B-cell-depleted T cells, or PBMCs supplied cDNA or gDNA.

Sequenced by immunoSEQ multiplex PCR; TCRdb stores in-frame clones only, minus some. The sample has about 160,000 clones, about 74% seen once; the top ten hold roughly 7.5%. The TCR originated in a man aged 60-69 years with acute or convalescent COVID-19. Sequencing used peripheral blood.

The CDR3 loop reads CASRSGQYSNQPQHF. The CDR3 coding sequence is TGTGCCAGTAGATCAGGGCAATATAGCAATCAGCCCCAGCATTTT. This sequence joins TRBV19 and TRBJ1-5, with TRBD1 as a possible D gene (5 bases). The V gene's germline CDR1 is LNHDA and CDR2 SQIVND (reference sequence). There are 15 residues in the CDR3. Trimming cost V 6 bases and J 0 bases, with 12 bases left between them.